This T cell receptor (beta chain) was observed in a study of OX40 agonist ivuxolimab in advanced cancers. From germline, CDR1 is SEHNR and CDR2 FQNEAQ (reference sequence). Trimming left V 5 bases short and J 0 bases short, with 8 bases between. The CDR3 loop spans 15 amino acids. The repertoire was sequenced with immunoSEQ multiplex PCR; TCRdb's copy has only in-frame clones and lacks some. The sample lists under 70,000 clones, around 83% occurring once. Sample: CD4+ or CD8+ T cells sorted from blood, taken in a trial of the OX40 agonist ivuxolimab. This chain joins TRBV7-9 and TRBJ2-6; the D is unclear. The origin of this receptor is an adult with an advanced solid tumor such as melanoma, head and neck, liver or kidney cancer. The CDR3 is CASSPSGSGANVLTF. As DNA, the CDR3 is TGTGCCAGCAGCCCAAGTGGCTCTGGGGCCAACGTCCTGACTTTC. Supplemented by reference TRBV7-9 and TRBJ2-6, the full variable domain reads DTGVSQNPRHKITKRGQNVTFRCDPISEHNRLYWYRQTLGQGPEFLTYFQNEAQLEKSRLLSDRFSAERPKGSFSTLEIQRTEQGDSAMYLCASSPSGSGANVLTFGAGSRLTVL.